Below are 28 T cell receptor beta chains sequenced from a single sample in a study of CD8+ T cells in alopecia areata. The sample's treatment: oral pan-JAK inhibitor, 5-10 mg twice daily. Sequencing used cDNA as its template, made by extracting RNA and reverse transcribing it. Some clones are missing from TCRdb's copy, which holds only in-frame ones; the method was immunoSEQ multiplex PCR. The table records roughly 200,000 clones, roughly 61% of them present only once. The sequenced sample was CD8+ T cells sorted from blood, obtained at week 24, from a patient treated with tofacitinib. Receptors were obtained from a human donor with alopecia areata.

The J gene is TRBJ1-2, the V gene TRBV27; the match to TRBD1 covers 9 bases. The CDR3 runs to 16 residues. Germline trimming cut 5 bases from V and 7 bases from J; bases unmatched to any gene: 14. Germline V CDR1 and CDR2: MNHEY, SMNVEV (reference sequence). This chain's CDR3 is CASSAQGQGNPLGYTF. The CDR3 DNA reads TGTGCCAGCAGTGCCCAGGGACAGGGAAACCCCCTTGGCTACACCTTC.

This clone came up a few times. This chain links TRBV5-6 with TRBJ2-7; 8 bases are shared with TRBD1. CDR1 and CDR2 (germline): SGHDT, YYEEEE. There are 13 residues in the CDR3. The V and J ends lost 5 bases and 3 bases, in that order; junction bases with no gene match: 4. This CDR3 is CASRLTGDYEQYF. For the CDR3, the DNA is TGTGCCAGCAGATTGACAGGGGACTACGAGCAGTACTTC.

This clone was counted a few times. The chain is built from TRBV7-6 and TRBJ2-1; 10 bases align to TRBD1. The CDR3 has 17 residues. With 5 bases clipped from V and 7 bases from J, the junction kept 14 bases outside the gene matches. Germline CDR1 reads SGHVS; CDR2 reads FNYEAQ. DNA for the CDR3: TGTGCCAGCAGCCCGAGCCCGACAGGGGGCGATCTAAATGAGCAGTTCTTC. It codes for CASSPSPTGGDLNEQFF.

This chain uses TRBV27 with TRBJ1-6, with D possibly being TRBD1 (5 bases). The CDR3 loop spans 16 amino acids. Germline loops: CDR1 MNHEY, CDR2 SMNVEV (reference sequence). V was trimmed by 7 bases and J by 6 bases, leaving 19 bases between them. The CDR3 loop reads CASTVGRAGGNSPLHF. In DNA form, the CDR3 reads TGTGCCAGCACCGTTGGAAGGGCCGGGGGTAATTCACCCCTCCACTTT.

The gene calls are TRBV30 and TRBJ2-7; D gene unclear. V was clipped by 1 base and J by 9 bases, with 10 bases between them. CDR1 GTSNPN and CDR2 SVGIG come from the germline V gene (reference sequence). This CDR3 comprises 11 residues. The CDR3 protein is CAWSAAQGQYF. DNA of the CDR3: TGTGCCTGGAGTGCCGCCCAAGGGCAGTACTTC.

The chain has TRBV15 and TRBJ2-3, with 9 nucleotides matching TRBD1. The CDR3 runs to 15 residues. V lost 0 bases and J lost 6; bases outside the gene matches: 4. CDR1 and CDR2 from the germline V gene are LNHNV and YYDKDF (reference sequence). DNA for the CDR3: TGTGCCACCAGCAGAGAGGACAGGGGAAAGGATACGCAGTATTTT. Protein product: CATSREDRGKDTQYF.

The chain joins TRBV13 to TRBJ2-5, with no clear D. V dropped 2 bases and J dropped 0 bases, with 7 bases sitting between them. Looked up from germline, CDR1 is PRHDT and CDR2 is FYEKMQ (reference sequence). This CDR3 is built from 14 residues. DNA of the CDR3: TGTGCCAGCAGCTTAAGACAAGACCAAGAGACCCAGTACTTC. Translation: CASSLRQDQETQYF.

This clone was counted between two and nine times. V and J are TRBV7-9 and TRBJ1-6, with D uncertain. V dropped 0 bases and J dropped 10 bases, with 4 bases sitting between them. The length of the CDR3 is 12 residues. Germline V lookup: CDR1 SEHNR, CDR2 FQNEAQ (reference sequence). CDR3 nucleotides: TGTGCCAGCAGCTTAGCCGGGTCACCCCTCCACTTT. It translates to CASSLAGSPLHF. Based on the CDR3 plus reference TRBV7-9 and TRBJ1-6, the full variable domain is DTGVSQNPRHKITKRGQNVTFRCDPISEHNRLYWYRQTLGQGPEFLTYFQNEAQLEKSRLLSDRFSAERPKGSFSTLEIQRTEQGDSAMYLCASSLAGSPLHFGNGTRLTVT.

V usage is TRBV4-1 and J usage is TRBJ2-7; D gene ambiguous. Germline V gene lookup returns CDR1 MGHRA and CDR2 YSYEKL. V was shortened by 1 base and J by 7 bases, with 17 bases between the two germline ends. This CDR3 region has 15 residues. The CDR3, as DNA: TGCGCCAGCAGCCAAGGTCGGCTCTCCCTGGGGGAGCAGTACTTC. This translates into CASSQGRLSLGEQYF.

The chain has TRBV29-1 and TRBJ1-1; D ambiguous. The V gene's germline CDR1 is SQVTM and CDR2 ANQGSEA. The V end lost 7 bases, the J end lost 9 bases, and 15 bases lay between the germline ends. The CDR3 spans 11 residues. In DNA form, the CDR3 reads TGCAGCGGCTTAACACAGAGAAAAGCTTTCTTT. Translation gives CSGLTQRKAFF.

This chain joins TRBV4-1 and TRBJ2-7; D is uncertain. Trimming pared 1 base from V and 6 bases from J, leaving 10 bases between. The germline V gene has CDR1 MGHRA and CDR2 YSYEKL. CDR3 size: 13 residues. This CDR3 reads CASSQVEDSEQYF. The DNA for the CDR3 is TGCGCCAGCAGCCAAGTTGAAGATAGCGAGCAGTACTTC.

V is TRBV6-6 and J is TRBJ1-2; the D gene is possibly TRBD1 (5 bases). The CDR3 contains 13 residues. Trimming pared 2 bases from V and 8 bases from J, leaving 12 bases between. Per germline, CDR1 MNHNY and CDR2 SVGAGI (reference sequence). CDR3 amino acids: CASSYIGGEGYTF. In nucleotides, the CDR3 is TGTGCCAGCAGTTACATTGGGGGGGAAGGCTACACCTTC.

This clone was seen a few times. The same CDR3 can be traced to other DNA sequences in this sample. The genes are TRBV30 and TRBJ1-5; perhaps TRBD1 as D (6 bases). V dropped 1 base and J dropped 4 bases, with 8 bases sitting between them. The CDR3 totals 13 residues. Germline V CDR1 and CDR2: GTSNPN, SVGIG (reference sequence). In DNA, the CDR3 is TGTGCCTGGAGTGGGACAGATAATCAGCCCCAGCATTTT. Translating it yields CAWSGTDNQPQHF.

The chain joins TRBV2 to TRBJ1-2; D may be TRBD1 (6 bases). Germline CDR1 reads SNHLY; CDR2 reads FYNNEI. Between the trimmed V and J ends, which lost 7 bases and 4 bases, there was a span of 7 bases. This CDR3 comprises 11 residues. The CDR3 DNA reads as TGTGCCAGCAAAGGGGGCTATGGCTACACCTTC. It specifies CASKGGYGYTF.

V is TRBV15 and J is TRBJ1-1; TRBD1 matches 8 bases. The length of the CDR3 is 16 residues. Germline CDR1 is LNHNV and CDR2 is YYDKDF (reference sequence). J lost 3 bases, V lost 3 bases, and 9 bases had no gene match. The CDR3 nucleotides are TGTGCCACCAGCAGTTTCAAACAGGGGGTCGACACTGAAGCTTTCTTT. This codes for CATSSFKQGVDTEAFF.

The sample holds a few counts of this clone. The chain joins TRBV20-1 to TRBJ2-7; D is ambiguous. Germline values: CDR1 DFQATT, CDR2 SNEGSKA (reference sequence). CDR3 length: 11 amino acids. V shed 3 bases and J shed 3 bases, with 6 bases lying between them. The CDR3 nucleotides are TGCAGTGCTAGCGTCAGCTACGAGCAGTACTTC. Translation: CSASVSYEQYF.

The V call is TRBV2, the J call TRBJ1-4; TRBD1 is a possible D gene (5 bases). Trimming took 6 bases from V and 5 from J, leaving 13 bases between them. Germline V CDR1 and CDR2: SNHLY, FYNNEI. This CDR3 has 14 amino acids. CDR3 sequence: CASRKTAWNEKLFF. CDR3 bases: TGTGCCAGCAGGAAGACAGCTTGGAATGAAAAACTGTTTTTT. Supplemented by reference TRBV2 and TRBJ1-4, the full variable domain reads EPEVTQTPSHQVTQMGQEVILRCVPISNHLYFYWYRQILGQKVEFLVSFYNNEISEKSEIFDDQFSVERPDGSNFTLKIRSTKLEDSAMYFCASRKTAWNEKLFFGSGTQLSVL.

The chain uses TRBV29-1 and TRBJ2-6; no firm D call. Germline V lookup: CDR1 SQVTM, CDR2 ANQGSEA. V was pared by 8 bases and J by 0 bases, with 8 bases between. This CDR3 contains 13 residues. The DNA for the CDR3 is TGCAGCTTTTGGGTCTCTGGGGCCAACGTCCTGACTTTC. Protein: CSFWVSGANVLTF.

The chain recombines TRBV30 with TRBJ2-7; TRBD1 matches at 9 bases. Germline CDR1 reads GTSNPN; CDR2 reads SVGIG (reference sequence). CDR3 length: 14 residues. J gave up 6 bases and V 0 bases, and 6 bases lay outside the gene matches. The CDR3 reads CAWSVGTGLREQYF. The CDR3 region has the DNA TGTGCCTGGAGTGTAGGGACAGGGCTCCGCGAGCAGTACTTC. Based on the CDR3 plus reference TRBV30 and TRBJ2-7, the full variable domain is SQTIHQWPATLVQPVGSPLSLECTVEGTSNPNLYWYRQAAGRGLQLLFYSVGIGQISSEVPQNLSASRPQDRQFILSSKKLLLSDSGFYLCAWSVGTGLREQYFGPGTRLTVT.

This chain joins TRBV5-4 and TRBJ1-6; D is unresolved. The CDR3 extends over 11 amino acids. CDR1 is SGHNT and CDR2 is YYREEE in the germline V gene (reference sequence). Trimming pared 2 bases from V and 16 bases from J, leaving 10 bases between. CDR3 nucleotide sequence: TGTGCCAGCAGCTTACGCGAAGAGCTCCACTTT. Its translation: CASSLREELHF.

The chain carries TRBV11-2 and TRBJ2-5; maybe TRBD2 (5 bases). Germline V lookup: CDR1 SGHAT, CDR2 FQNNGV. V lost 4 bases to trimming and J lost 3 bases, with 15 bases between them. The CDR3 is 15 amino acids. CDR3 DNA: TGTGCCAGCAGCTCGGACTTTTCTCCAAAAGAGACCCAGTACTTC. Protein product: CASSSDFSPKETQYF.

V and J are TRBV4-1 and TRBJ2-3; D is undetermined. The CDR3 runs to 13 residues. Germline V gene data show CDR1 as MGHRA and CDR2 as YSYEKL. The V end was cut by 0 bases, the J end by 12 bases, with 13 bases between. CDR3 DNA: TGCGCCAGCAGCCAAGATCGAGGACCCGAACAGTATTTT. The encoded protein is CASSQDRGPEQYF.

In its sample, this clone was seen a few times. The chain employs TRBV29-1 and TRBJ2-5, with 9 nucleotides matching TRBD1. The germline V gene has CDR1 SQVTM and CDR2 ANQGSEA. V lost 8 bases to trimming and J lost 4 bases; unmatched junction nucleotides: 11. The CDR3 has 14 residues. The CDR3 DNA sequence: TGCAGCACTCCGGGACAGGGAGGTTTAGAGACCCAGTACTTC. Translated, it gives CSTPGQGGLETQYF. Looking up the rest from reference TRBV29-1 and TRBJ2-5 gives the full variable domain: SAVISQKPSRDICQRGTSLTIQCQVDSQVTMMFWYRQQPGQSLTLIATANQGSEATYESGFVIDKFPISRPNLTFSTLTVSNMSPEDSSIYLCSTPGQGGLETQYFGPGTRLLVL.

The chain links TRBV4-1 to TRBJ2-5, with D perhaps TRBD2 (6 bases). The J call is doubtful: the DNA matches TRBJ2-7 better. The CDR3 consists of 15 residues. Per germline, CDR1 MGHRA and CDR2 YSYEKL. CDR3 loop: CASSPKVGGSSEQYF. In DNA form, the CDR3 reads TGCGCCAGCAGCCCGAAGGTGGGGGGTTCAAGCGAGCAGTACTTC.

The V and J genes are TRBV9 and TRBJ1-2, with D possibly being TRBD1 (5 bases). Per the germline V gene, CDR1 is SGDLS and CDR2 is YYNGEE. There are 11 residues in the CDR3. V was clipped by 2 bases and J by 6 bases, with 5 bases between them. The CDR3 is CASSVRDGYTF. CDR3 DNA: TGTGCCAGCAGCGTCAGGGATGGCTACACCTTC.

The chain is built from TRBV9 and TRBJ2-7, with no clear D. Trimming took 0 bases from V and 8 from J, leaving 12 bases between them. Per germline, CDR1 SGDLS and CDR2 YYNGEE. The CDR3 is 13 residues long. CDR3 sequence reads: CASSVDVSAKQYF. CDR3 bases: TGTGCCAGCAGCGTAGATGTCTCGGCCAAGCAGTACTTC.

This clone was seen a handful of times. The chain recombines TRBV30 with TRBJ2-5; no definite D call. The germline V and J ends were trimmed by 0 bases and 7 bases, with 9 bases remaining between them. Germline V gene lookup returns CDR1 GTSNPN and CDR2 SVGIG (reference sequence). The CDR3 extends over 12 amino acids. DNA for the CDR3: TGTGCCTGGAGTGTATCTTTGGGGACCCAGTACTTC. It specifies CAWSVSLGTQYF.

This clone occurred a few times. This chain joins TRBV9 and TRBJ1-2; D unresolved. Germline loops: CDR1 SGDLS, CDR2 YYNGEE. With 3 bases removed from V and 8 bases from J, the gap between germline ends came to 11 bases. The CDR3 runs to 12 residues. CDR3 in amino acids: CASSAVEEGYTF. CDR3 sequence (DNA): TGTGCCAGCAGCGCAGTGGAGGAGGGCTACACCTTC.